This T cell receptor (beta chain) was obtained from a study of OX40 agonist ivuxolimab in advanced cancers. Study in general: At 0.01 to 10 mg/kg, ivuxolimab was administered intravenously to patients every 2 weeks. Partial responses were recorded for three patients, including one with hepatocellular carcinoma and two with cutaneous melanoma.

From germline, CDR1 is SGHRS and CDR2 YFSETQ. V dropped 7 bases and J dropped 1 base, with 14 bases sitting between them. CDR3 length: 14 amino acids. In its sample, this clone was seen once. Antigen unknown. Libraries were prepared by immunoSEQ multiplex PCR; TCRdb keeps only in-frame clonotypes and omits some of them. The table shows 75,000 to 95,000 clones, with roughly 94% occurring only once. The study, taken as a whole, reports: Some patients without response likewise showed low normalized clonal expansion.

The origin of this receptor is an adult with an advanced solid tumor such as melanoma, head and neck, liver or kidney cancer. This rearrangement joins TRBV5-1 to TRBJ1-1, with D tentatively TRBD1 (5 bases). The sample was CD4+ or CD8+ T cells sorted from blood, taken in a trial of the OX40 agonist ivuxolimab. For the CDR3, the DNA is TGCGCCAGCTCACCGGGGGTCCCGAACACTGAAGCTTTCTTT. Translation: CASSPGVPNTEAFF.